Shown below are 20 T cell receptor beta chains from a single sample sequenced in a study of shared clonotypes between healthy human individuals. Profiled with immunoSEQ multiplex PCR; TCRdb holds only in-frame clones, not every one. The data hold a few million clones, with 85% to 95% observed a single time. Sequenced material: naive CD4+ T cells from PBMCs. Stated subset: CD45RA+ positively selected. These receptors all come from a man aged 18 to 29 in good health. Some clones in this sample may be carry-over from other donors' samples.

This clone was seen once. This rearrangement joins TRBV4-1 to TRBJ2-5, with D perhaps TRBD1 (6 bases). Trimming left V 1 base short and J 0 bases short, with 15 bases between. The CDR3 consists of 17 residues. Germline V CDR1 and CDR2: MGHRA, YSYEKL. CDR3 nucleotide sequence: TGCGCCAGCAGCCAAGGCCGGGCAGGGGTTTACCAAGAGACCCAGTACTTC. It yields the protein CASSQGRAGVYQETQYF.

For this clone: This sample includes further DNA sequences coding for the same CDR3. The V call is TRBV29-1, the J call TRBJ2-3, with 9 bases fitting TRBD1. The CDR3 sequence is 12 residues long. Looked up from germline, CDR1 is SQVTM and CDR2 is ANQGSEA. V shed 4 bases and J 4 bases; nucleotides not matched to a gene: 0. CDR3 amino acids: CSVGTGADTQYF. Here the CDR3 DNA reads TGCAGCGTTGGGACAGGGGCAGATACGCAGTATTTT.

The chain recombines TRBV2 with TRBJ1-2; D unresolved. This CDR3 is 12 amino acids long. CDR1 is SNHLY, CDR2 FYNNEI, per germline. Between the trimmed V and J ends, which lost 5 bases and 6 bases, there was a span of 10 bases. CDR3: CASSRPGDGYTF. The CDR3 bases are TGTGCCAGCAGTAGACCGGGAGATGGCTACACCTTC.

The chain combines TRBV29-1 with TRBJ2-7; D could derive from TRBD1 or TRBD2 (5 bases each). The ends were cut back, 3 bases at V and 6 bases at J, with 18 bases in the middle. The germline gives CDR1 SQVTM, CDR2 ANQGSEA. There are 14 residues in the CDR3. CDR3 protein: CSVERTGPQTEQYF. CDR3 nucleotides: TGCAGCGTTGAGCGAACGGGGCCCCAGACCGAGCAGTACTTC.

The V gene is TRBV19, the J gene TRBJ2-2; TRBD2 agrees at 11 bases. The CDR3 is 17 residues long. The germline gives CDR1 LNHDA, CDR2 SQIVND (reference sequence). Unmatched junction bases numbered 6, after V lost 6 bases and J lost 0 bases. The CDR3 protein is CASRTLTSGANTGELFF. The CDR3 region has the DNA TGTGCCAGTAGAACTCTGACTAGCGGGGCGAACACCGGGGAGCTGTTTTTT.

In regard to this clone: This sample also contains other DNA sequences that code for the same CDR3. The chain is built from TRBV7-7 and TRBJ2-1; D gene uncertain. V lost 5 bases and J lost 0, with 5 bases in between. The V gene's germline CDR1 is SSHAT and CDR2 FNYEAQ (reference sequence). CDR3 size: 13 residues. The CDR3 coding sequence is TGTGCCAGCAGCCTTGACTCCTACAATGAGCAGTTCTTC. Protein product: CASSLDSYNEQFF.

CDR3 DNA: TGTGCCAGCAGTGAGGGGTGGCTCCTAACCTACGAGCAGTACTTC. Protein: CASSEGWLLTYEQYF. The chain recombines TRBV2 with TRBJ2-7, with D hard to call. The V gene's germline CDR1 is SNHLY and CDR2 FYNNEI. The CDR3 loop spans 15 amino acids. The ends were cut back, 3 bases at V and 2 bases at J, with 14 bases in the middle.

The J gene is TRBJ2-7, the V gene TRBV18; perhaps TRBD2 as D (6 bases). There are 17 residues in the CDR3. The ends were cut back, 4 bases at V and 0 bases at J, with 19 bases in the middle. The germline V gene has CDR1 KGHSH and CDR2 LQKENI. CDR3 amino acids: CASSRGEETGSSYEQYF. The CDR3 DNA reads TGTGCCAGCTCACGCGGGGAGGAGACGGGGAGCTCCTACGAGCAGTACTTC.

The chain joins TRBV6-4 to TRBJ2-2; perhaps D is TRBD1 or TRBD2 (5 bases each). Trimming stripped 0 bases from V and 7 bases from J, with 12 bases between. The germline gives CDR1 MRHNA, CDR2 SNTAGT. CDR3 length: 15 amino acids. In DNA, the CDR3 is TGTGCCAGCAGTGACTCGTCAGGGAGTATCGGGGAGCTGTTTTTT. Protein sequence: CASSDSSGSIGELFF.

V and J are TRBV28 and TRBJ2-1, with TRBD1 matching 8 bases. The CDR3 extends over 17 amino acids. CDR1 and CDR2 (germline): MDHEN, SYDVKM. V dropped 5 bases and J dropped 2; count of bases not matched to a gene: 11. CDR3 nucleotide sequence: TGTGCCAGCAGTCGGACAGGGCGCTGGGGGCCCTACAATGAGCAGTTCTTC. Its translation is CASSRTGRWGPYNEQFF.

This sequence joins TRBV6-5 and TRBJ1-2, with D maybe TRBD1 (5 bases). V was cut by 0 bases and J by 6 bases, with 11 bases left in between. The CDR3 is 14 amino acids. CDR1 is MNHEY, CDR2 SVGAGI, per germline. The CDR3 spells CASSYSGGTDGYTF. CDR3 sequence (DNA): TGTGCCAGCAGTTACTCCGGGGGGACGGATGGCTACACCTTC.

The count of this clone is one. The V gene is TRBV6-4, the J gene TRBJ2-7; no firm D call. Deletions cut 0 bases from V and 0 bases from J, with 12 bases between. The germline gives CDR1 MRHNA, CDR2 SNTAGT. This CDR3 is built from 16 residues. The CDR3 is CASSDSPSPSSYEQYF. CDR3 in DNA: TGTGCCAGCAGTGACTCACCCAGTCCCAGCTCCTACGAGCAGTACTTC.

In nucleotides, the CDR3 is TGTGCCAGCTCACCACGGTCGGGACAGGGAACTGAAGCTTTCTTT. Protein product: CASSPRSGQGTEAFF. The rearrangement joins TRBV18 to TRBJ1-1; 9 positions agree with TRBD1. Germline V gives CDR1 KGHSH, CDR2 LQKENI. V lost 1 base to trimming and J lost 5 bases; unmatched junction nucleotides: 5. The CDR3 is 15 residues long.

This clone was recorded a few times. The chain links TRBV7-3 to TRBJ2-3, with 9 bases identical to TRBD2. This CDR3 comprises 16 residues. CDR1 and CDR2 (germline): SGHTA, FQGTGA. V was clipped by 5 bases and J by 2 bases; unmatched bases: 8. The DNA for the CDR3 is TGTGCCAGCAGCGCGAATCAGCGGGGGGCCACAGATACGCAGTATTTT. Protein: CASSANQRGATDTQYF. Full variable domain (remainder filled in from reference TRBV7-3 and TRBJ2-3): GAGVSQTPSNKVTEKGKYVELRCDPISGHTALYWYRQSLGQGPEFLIYFQGTGAADDSGLPNDRFFAVRPEGSVSTLKIQRTERGDSAVYLCASSANQRGATDTQYFGPGTRLTVL.

The rearrangement joins TRBV4-3 to TRBJ2-5; 10 bases match TRBD1. V lost 3 bases, J lost 2 bases, and 6 bases stayed unmatched. CDR1 is LGHNA, CDR2 YSLEER, per germline. This CDR3 spans 16 amino acids. The CDR3 DNA sequence: TGCGCCAGCAGCCAGGACCGGGACAGGGGTCAAGAGACCCAGTACTTC. Translation: CASSQDRDRGQETQYF.

V and J are TRBV18 and TRBJ2-1, with 10 bases fitting TRBD1. The germline CDR1 and CDR2 sequences are KGHSH and LQKENI. The CDR3 sequence is 16 residues long. Trimming cost V 5 bases and J 3 bases; bases outside gene matches: 7. Written as DNA, the CDR3 is TGTGCCAGCTCAGAAAGGACAGGGGGTTTCTACAATGAGCAGTTCTTC. It translates to CASSERTGGFYNEQFF.

With respect to this clone: This sample also contains other DNA sequences that code for the same CDR3. CDR3 protein: CASSGPGQNSYNEQFF. The CDR3 coding sequence is TGTGCCAGCAGTGGGCCGGGACAGAATTCCTACAATGAGCAGTTCTTC. The J gene is TRBJ2-1, the V gene TRBV25-1, with TRBD1 matching 7 bases. CDR3 length equals 16 residues. The V and J ends lost 4 bases and 1 base, in that order; junction bases with no gene match: 7. The germline gives CDR1 MGHDK, CDR2 SYGVNS.

V usage is TRBV6-5 and J usage is TRBJ1-6; D ambiguous. Germline CDR1 is MNHEY and CDR2 is SVGAGI. The V end lost 5 bases, the J end lost 4 bases, and 9 bases lay between the germline ends. The CDR3 is 14 amino acids. In nucleotides, the CDR3 is TGTGCCAGCAGTCGACAACCTTATAATTCACCCCTCCACTTT. It yields the protein CASSRQPYNSPLHF.

The CDR3 bases are TGTGCCAGCACAGGGGGCCTCACAACTAATGAAAAACTGTTTTTT. Translated, it gives CASTGGLTTNEKLFF. The chain carries TRBV2 and TRBJ1-4; the match to TRBD1 covers 8 bases. Germline loops: CDR1 SNHLY, CDR2 FYNNEI. The CDR3 loop spans 15 amino acids. The V gene end was trimmed by 7 bases and the J gene end by 0 bases; junction bases not matched to a gene: 4.

The sample holds a few counts of this clone. The V gene is TRBV25-1, the J gene TRBJ1-5; D unresolved. This CDR3 spans 15 amino acids. Trimming removed 3 bases from V and 6 bases from J, with 15 bases in between. Germline CDR1 reads MGHDK; CDR2 reads SYGVNS. Here the CDR3 reads CASSESGAAGQPQHF. The CDR3 DNA reads as TGTGCCAGCAGTGAGTCGGGTGCAGCCGGTCAGCCCCAGCATTTT.